This TCR beta chain is drawn from a study of breast tumors, draining lymph nodes, adjacent tissues. Broader study findings: Luminal-like breast cancer showed significantly higher tumor–nontumor repertoire similarity than basal-like.

TCRdb called the multiplex PCR reads again in MiXCR, with one record for every CDR3 protein. Among 250,000 or so distinct CDR3 sequences, roughly 30% were seen once, and the ten largest hold 1.1%. For this clonotype: No antigen is known for it.

The CDR3 consists of 15 residues. Germline CDR1 and CDR2: SSHAT and FNYEAQ (reference sequence). Samples came from axillary lymph nodes draining the breast cancer. The specimen was axillary lymph node tissue. This clonotype was sampled from a female donor with breast cancer. Some clones in this sample may be carry-over from other donors' samples. This rearrangement joins TRBV7-7 to TRBJ2-2, with 7 nucleotides matching TRBD2. For the CDR3, the DNA is TGTGCTGGCAGCTTAGGTGGTAGCGGGTCCGGGGAGCTGTTTTTT. Its protein is CAGSLGGSGSGELFF.